One and the same sample provided the 30 T cell receptor beta chains below, sequenced in a study of T cell changes during pregnancy in multiple sclerosis. Sequenced by immunoSEQ multiplex PCR; TCRdb stores in-frame clones only, minus some. The sample includes some 80,000 clones, 90% to 95% of them seen just once. Specimen: peripheral blood, collected in the first trimester of pregnancy. These receptors were taken from a female donor with multiple sclerosis, enrolled in a pregnancy study.

V usage is TRBV6-1 and J usage is TRBJ2-5; a possible D gene is TRBD2 (5 bases). The J call is in doubt because the DNA end fits TRBJ2-7 better. The CDR3 runs 12 residues. Germline values: CDR1 MNHNS, CDR2 SASEGT. CDR3 nucleotides: TGTGCCAGCAGTGACCGGGACTACGAGCAGTACTTC. This codes for CASSDRDYEQYF.

V usage is TRBV4-1 and J usage is TRBJ2-7; D may be TRBD2 (6 bases). This CDR3 has 13 residues. Germline values: CDR1 MGHRA, CDR2 YSYEKL. With 3 bases removed from V and 4 bases from J, the gap between germline ends came to 10 bases. The CDR3 DNA reads as TGCGCCAGCAGCCACCCCGGGACTTACGAGCAGTACTTC. It translates to CASSHPGTYEQYF.

The gene calls are TRBV28 and TRBJ1-2, with D tentatively TRBD1 (6 bases). Trimming stripped 5 bases from V and 2 bases from J, with 9 bases between. CDR1 is MDHEN, CDR2 SYDVKM, per germline. This CDR3 is 13 amino acids long. CDR3 DNA sequence: TGTGCCAGCAGTCAAGGGGGAAACTATGGCTACACCTTC. This codes for CASSQGGNYGYTF.

V and J are TRBV5-4 and TRBJ2-7, with TRBD2 matching 11 bases. Germline V gene sequence: CDR1 SGHNT, CDR2 YYREEE (reference sequence). V was pared by 6 bases and J by 1 base, with 9 bases of the junction left unmatched. The CDR3 totals 16 residues. CDR3 sequence (DNA): TGTGCCAGCACCAAAGACGGGACTAGCGGATCCTACGAGCAGTACTTC. It codes for CASTKDGTSGSYEQYF.

The V and J genes are TRBV2 and TRBJ2-7; 8 bases agree with TRBD1. Germline V CDR1 and CDR2: SNHLY, FYNNEI. CDR3 length: 13 amino acids. V lost 6 bases, J lost 6 bases, and 7 bases stayed unmatched. The CDR3 is CASRGQARGEQYF. DNA for the CDR3: TGTGCCAGCAGGGGACAGGCCAGGGGCGAGCAGTACTTC.

The chain joins TRBV21-1 to TRBJ2-3; TRBD2 reflects the table's D call only, with no check against the DNA. TRBV21-1 is a recognized pseudogene. The CDR3 has 14 amino acids. The CDR3 sequence is CASSKVASTDTQYF. Written as DNA, the CDR3 is TGTGCCAGCAGCAAAGTGGCTAGTACTGATACGCAGTATTTT.

V and J are TRBV2 and TRBJ1-2; 7 nucleotides match TRBD1. Unmatched junction bases numbered 9, after V lost 5 bases and J lost 3 bases. The CDR3 sequence is 15 residues long. Germline assignment: CDR1 SNHLY and CDR2 FYNNEI. CDR3 sequence: CASSTRGRVHYGYTF. CDR3 DNA: TGTGCCAGCAGTACTAGGGGGCGCGTCCACTATGGCTACACCTTC.

This chain links TRBV4-2 with TRBJ1-1; TRBD1 aligns across 8 bases. The CDR3 is made up of 18 amino acids. Germline trimming cut 5 bases from V and 0 bases from J; bases unmatched to any gene: 14. Germline-derived CDR1 and CDR2 are LGHNA and YNFKEQ. In DNA, the CDR3 is TGTGCCAGCAGCTCAGAAGGCCGTGGACAGGGCATGAACACTGAAGCTTTCTTT. Translating gives CASSSEGRGQGMNTEAFF.

This chain links TRBV7-8 with TRBJ2-1; 10 bases fit TRBD1. CDR3 size: 15 residues. V dropped 3 bases and J dropped 8; count of bases not matched to a gene: 7. CDR1 is SGHVS, CDR2 FQNEAQ, per germline. The CDR3 region is CASSLRGQGPYEQFF. The CDR3 bases are TGTGCCAGCAGCTTGAGGGGACAGGGGCCGTATGAGCAGTTCTTC.

The rearrangement uses TRBV6-1 and TRBJ2-1, with TRBD1 matching 10 bases. The length of the CDR3 is 15 residues. Looked up from germline, CDR1 is MNHNS and CDR2 is SASEGT. V gave up 8 bases and J gave up 9 bases; unmatched junction bases: 13. CDR3 DNA sequence: TGTGCCAGCGTTGAGGGACAGGGGAGGTTGGCTGAGCAGTTCTTC. It encodes CASVEGQGRLAEQFF.

This clone came up once. The chain employs TRBV4-2 and TRBJ2-1, with 10 nucleotides matching TRBD2. Germline loops: CDR1 LGHNA, CDR2 YNFKEQ. Trimming took 4 bases from V and 7 from J; bases not matched to a gene: 16. The CDR3 consists of 18 residues. The chain's CDR3 is CASSPRAQSGGARNEQFF. For the CDR3, the DNA is TGTGCCAGCAGCCCTCGAGCGCAGAGCGGGGGGGCGAGGAATGAGCAGTTCTTC.

V and J are TRBV5-1 and TRBJ2-5, with D tentatively TRBD2 (5 bases). Germline-derived CDR1 and CDR2 are SGHRS and YFSETQ. Trimming took 4 bases from V and 5 from J, leaving 15 bases between them. The CDR3 sequence is 14 residues long. CDR3 loop: CASSPASPQETQYF. CDR3 DNA sequence: TGCGCCAGCAGCCCCGCTAGCCCCCAGGAGACCCAGTACTTC. The whole variable domain, remainder taken from reference TRBV5-1 and TRBJ2-5, is KAGVTQTPRYLIKTRGQQVTLSCSPISGHRSVSWYQQTPGQGLQFLFEYFSETQRNKGNFPGRFSGRQFSNSRSEMNVSTLELGDSALYLCASSPASPQETQYFGPGTRLLVL.

The DNA of the CDR3 is TGCGCCAGCAGCCAAGATCTGTTGGGGACACAGGGCGAGCAGTTCTTC. Encoded protein: CASSQDLLGTQGEQFF. This chain links TRBV4-3 with TRBJ2-1, with a weak D call TRBD1 (6 bases). CDR3 size: 16 residues. CDR1 is LGHNA, CDR2 YSLEER, per germline. V lost 0 bases and J lost 10, with 19 bases in between.

The chain uses TRBV29-1 and TRBJ2-5; 12 nucleotides align to TRBD2. V lost 7 bases and J lost 8; bases outside the gene matches: 5. This CDR3 is built from 12 residues. Germline values: CDR1 SQVTM, CDR2 ANQGSEA. The CDR3 reads CSAVGLAGTQYF. In nucleotides, the CDR3 is TGCAGCGCCGTGGGACTAGCGGGCACCCAGTACTTC.

The chain links TRBV2 to TRBJ2-1; TRBD1 matches 8 bases. Germline CDR1 is SNHLY and CDR2 is FYNNEI. V lost 4 bases and J lost 6; bases outside the gene matches: 8. CDR3 size: 15 residues. CDR3 amino acids: CASSVRQGAVNEQFF. As DNA, the CDR3 is TGTGCCAGCAGTGTACGGCAGGGGGCGGTCAATGAGCAGTTCTTC.

The rearrangement uses TRBV7-9 and TRBJ1-4; D is undetermined. There are 15 residues in the CDR3. V was pared by 5 bases and J by 6 bases, with 16 bases between. CDR1 and CDR2 from the germline V gene are SEHNR and FQNEAQ (reference sequence). CDR3: CASSPAGSLDEKLFF. In DNA, the CDR3 is TGTGCCAGCAGCCCGGCGGGGTCCCTAGATGAAAAACTGTTTTTT.

The CDR3 region has the DNA TGCGCCAGCAGAAACCGGAGAAATTCAGGGCAGGGGAACACTGAAGCTTTCTTT. Translating gives CASRNRRNSGQGNTEAFF. This sequence joins TRBV5-1 and TRBJ1-1; weak D call: TRBD1 (5 bases). Germline V gives CDR1 SGHRS, CDR2 YFSETQ. This CDR3 is built from 18 residues. Trimming took off 5 bases at V and 1 base at J, with 24 bases between the two ends.

This chain uses TRBV5-6 with TRBJ2-5; TRBD2 matches 10 bases. Germline V gives CDR1 SGHDT, CDR2 YYEEEE. The length of the CDR3 is 14 residues. The V and J ends lost 4 bases and 2 bases, in that order; junction bases with no gene match: 2. In DNA, the CDR3 is TGTGCCAGCAGCCCTAGCGGGAGACAAGAGACCCAGTACTTC. It is translated as CASSPSGRQETQYF.

The rearrangement uses TRBV19 and TRBJ1-1, with 9 bases fitting TRBD1. The V gene end was trimmed by 1 base and the J gene end by 0 bases; junction bases not matched to a gene: 3. The CDR3 sequence is 16 residues long. CDR1 is LNHDA and CDR2 is SQIVND in the germline V gene (reference sequence). CDR3 coding DNA: TGTGCCAGTAGTATAGGGACAGGGGTCATGAACACTGAAGCTTTCTTT. Residues: CASSIGTGVMNTEAFF.

The chain uses TRBV5-1 and TRBJ1-5; D gene unclear. Trimming removed 0 bases from V and 7 bases from J, with 11 bases in between. The CDR3 is 14 residues long. In germline, CDR1 is SGHRS, CDR2 YFSETQ. CDR3 in DNA: TGCGCCAGCAGCTTGGGAGGAGGTTCGCAGCCCCAGCATTTT. It translates to CASSLGGGSQPQHF.

The chain couples TRBV19 to TRBJ1-1, with TRBD1 matching over 7 bases. Germline CDR1 and CDR2: LNHDA and SQIVND (reference sequence). The trim removed 5 bases at V and 4 bases at J, leaving 16 bases unmatched. The CDR3 loop spans 17 amino acids. CDR3 nucleotides: TGTGCCAGTAGTCCGCAGAAACACAGGGGTAGTAGCACTGAAGCTTTCTTT. Residues: CASSPQKHRGSSTEAFF.

The V gene is TRBV7-9, the J gene TRBJ2-7; 11 bases match TRBD1. The germline V gene has CDR1 SEHNR and CDR2 FQNEAQ (reference sequence). V lost 3 bases and J lost 3; bases outside the gene matches: 4. The CDR3 totals 15 residues. The DNA of the CDR3 is TGTGCCAGCAGCTTTACCGGGACAGGGGGCTACGAGCAGTACTTC. Translation gives CASSFTGTGGYEQYF.

This chain uses TRBV18 with TRBJ2-1, with 9 nucleotides matching TRBD1. J lost 5 bases, V lost 3 bases, and 20 bases had no gene match. The CDR3 has 20 residues. Germline values: CDR1 KGHSH, CDR2 LQKENI. The CDR3 is CASSPIGLRTGEATDNEQFF. CDR3 nucleotide sequence: TGTGCCAGCTCACCGATTGGGCTAAGGACAGGGGAGGCTACGGACAATGAGCAGTTCTTC.

The V call is TRBV2, the J call TRBJ2-1; 7 bases are shared with TRBD1. Germline assignment: CDR1 SNHLY and CDR2 FYNNEI. This CDR3 is built from 14 residues. With V trimmed by 5 bases and J by 4 bases, 5 bases remained unmatched. The CDR3 protein is CASSKDRTYNEQFF. As DNA, the CDR3 is TGTGCCAGCAGTAAGGACAGGACGTACAATGAGCAGTTCTTC.

The V and J genes are TRBV5-1 and TRBJ2-5; TRBD2 aligns across 13 bases. Germline lookup yields CDR1 SGHRS and CDR2 YFSETQ. J gave up 7 bases and V 4 bases, and 7 bases lay outside the gene matches. The CDR3 spans 15 residues. CDR3 bases: TGCGCCAGCAGCGGCGGACTAGCGGGGGCGGCGACCCAGTACTTC. It specifies CASSGGLAGAATQYF. Full variable domain (outside the CDR3, taken from reference TRBV5-1 and TRBJ2-5): KAGVTQTPRYLIKTRGQQVTLSCSPISGHRSVSWYQQTPGQGLQFLFEYFSETQRNKGNFPGRFSGRQFSNSRSEMNVSTLELGDSALYLCASSGGLAGAATQYFGPGTRLLVL.

CDR3 residues: CASSQTALDRGGGEQFF. The CDR3 coding sequence is TGCGCCAGCAGCCAGACGGCCCTCGACAGGGGAGGGGGTGAGCAGTTCTTC. The rearrangement joins TRBV4-1 to TRBJ2-1; D may be TRBD1 (8 bases). The germline gives CDR1 MGHRA, CDR2 YSYEKL. The CDR3 sequence is 17 residues long. V dropped 3 bases and J dropped 9 bases, with 24 bases sitting between them.

The chain links TRBV5-5 to TRBJ1-6; D is ambiguous. The CDR3 loop spans 14 amino acids. CDR1 SGHKS and CDR2 YYEKEE come from the germline V gene (reference sequence). Trimming cost V 1 base and J 6 bases, with 8 bases left between them. CDR3 nucleotides: TGTGCCAGCAGCTTGAGGGAGACTAATTCACCCCTCCACTTT. This codes for CASSLRETNSPLHF. Full variable domain (outside the CDR3, taken from reference TRBV5-5 and TRBJ1-6): DAGVTQSPTHLIKTRGQQVTLRCSPISGHKSVSWYQQVLGQGPQFIFQYYEKEERGRGNFPDRFSARQFPNYSSELNVNALLLGDSALYLCASSLRETNSPLHFGNGTRLTVT.

The gene calls are TRBV6-5 and TRBJ2-7; D is undetermined. Germline V lookup: CDR1 MNHEY, CDR2 SVGAGI. The CDR3 length is 13 residues. The V end lost 0 bases, the J end lost 2 bases, and 5 bases lay between the germline ends. This chain's CDR3 is CASSYSPAYEQYF. CDR3 sequence (DNA): TGTGCCAGCAGTTACTCTCCAGCCTACGAGCAGTACTTC.

The V call is TRBV25-1, the J call TRBJ2-1; the match to TRBD1 covers 10 bases. Germline lookup yields CDR1 MGHDK and CDR2 SYGVNS. The CDR3 sequence is 16 residues long. The ends lost 3 bases at V and 2 bases at J; junction bases unmatched: 4. CDR3: CASSDGGTGAYNEQFF. Written as DNA, the CDR3 is TGTGCCAGCAGTGATGGCGGGACAGGGGCCTACAATGAGCAGTTCTTC. The variable domain in full, with the rest retrieved from reference TRBV25-1 and TRBJ2-1, is EADIYQTPRYLVIGTGKKITLECSQTMGHDKMYWYQQDPGMELHLIHYSYGVNSTEKGDLSSESTVSRIRTEHFPLTLESARPSHTSQYLCASSDGGTGAYNEQFFGPGTRLTVL.

This chain links TRBV7-3 with TRBJ1-1; D is perhaps TRBD1 (5 bases). Between the trimmed V and J ends, which lost 2 bases and 6 bases, there was a span of 13 bases. The CDR3 totals 14 residues. The germline CDR1 and CDR2 sequences are SGHTA and FQGTGA. The CDR3: CASSLDSLSPEAFF. For the CDR3, the DNA is TGTGCCAGCAGCTTAGACAGTTTATCTCCTGAAGCTTTCTTT.